These T cell receptor beta chains were read from a single sample in a study of blood T cell repertoires in COVID-19. Data came from immunoSEQ multiplex PCR; TCRdb stores just in-frame clones and leaves some out. Here the sample spans roughly 220,000 clones, 70% to 90% being singletons. The sample consisted of PBMCs or T cells enriched from blood (not recorded which). Receptors were obtained from a man aged 25 to 45 with acute COVID-19. Each CDR3 is given with its conserved first and last residue. The D gene is left open where the match is weak. Rows may omit the clone size; those that give it use once, few, many or a size class.

TRBD1	TRBV28	once	TRBJ1-2	CASRRPTGQGQGYTF	TGTGCCAGCCGACGACCTACCGGACAGGGTCAAGGCTACACCTTC
TRBD1	TRBV7-9	NA	TRBJ2-2	CASSPTGVRDTGELFF	TGTGCCAGCAGCCCAACAGGGGTCCGGGACACCGGGGAGCTGTTTTTT
NA	TRBV5-4	NA	TRBJ2-2	CASSLEGGLNTGELFF	TGTGCCAGCAGCTTGGAGGGGGGGCTGAACACCGGGGAGCTGTTTTTT
TRBD2	TRBV24-1	NA	TRBJ2-3	CATSDFPSGGAGDTQYF	TGTGCCACCAGTGATTTTCCTAGCGGGGGGGCCGGAGATACGCAGTATTTT
NA	TRBV19	few	TRBJ1-1	CASSNQGSGGTEAFF	TGTGCCAGTAGTAATCAGGGGTCGGGGGGTACTGAAGCTTTCTTT
TRBD1	TRBV6-5	NA	TRBJ1-6	CASSLRDRDSPLHF	TGTGCCAGCAGTCTCCGGGACAGGGATTCACCCCTCCACTTT
NA	TRBV9	NA	TRBJ1-4	CASSVEGVTNEKLFF	TGTGCCAGCAGCGTAGAGGGGGTCACTAATGAAAAACTGTTTTTT
TRBD1	TRBV19	once	TRBJ1-1	CATIDRGLRAEAFF	TGTGCCACCATCGACAGGGGGCTTCGGGCTGAAGCTTTCTTT
NA	TRBV2	few	TRBJ2-5	CASLQGIQETQYF	TGTGCCAGCTTACAGGGAATTCAAGAGACCCAGTACTTC
TRBD2	TRBV11-3	NA	TRBJ2-5	CASSVSGGPQETQYF	TGTGCCAGCAGCGTTAGCGGGGGACCTCAAGAGACCCAGTACTTC